The 24 T cell receptor beta chains given below trace back to one sample, sequenced in a study of shared clonotypes between healthy human individuals. Only CD45RO-negative cells positively selected for CCR7 counted as naive CD8 cells, so terminally differentiated effector memory CD45RA+ cells were excluded. Sequenced by immunoSEQ multiplex PCR; TCRdb stores in-frame clones only, minus some. Of approximately 600,000 clones in the sample, 85% to 95% were seen once. Source material: naive CD8+ T cells sorted from blood. These receptor sequences come from a woman aged 25 to 39 in good health.

The chain carries TRBV5-1 and TRBJ2-1; the D gene is possibly TRBD2 (7 bases). The CDR3 runs to 16 residues. V lost 4 bases and J 5 bases, leaving 19 bases between the germline ends. Germline values: CDR1 SGHRS, CDR2 YFSETQ. CDR3 residues: CASSGPGGSSNNEQFF. CDR3 coding DNA: TGCGCCAGCAGCGGACCGGGGGGCTCCTCAAACAATGAGCAGTTCTTC.

V gene TRBV29-1 combines with J gene TRBJ2-7, with D possibly being TRBD1 or TRBD2 (5 bases each). Germline V gene data show CDR1 as SQVTM and CDR2 as ANQGSEA. The CDR3 is made up of 13 amino acids. Deletions cut 4 bases from V and 3 bases from J, with 13 bases between. The CDR3 region is CSVGTGGLYEQYF. The CDR3 DNA follows: TGCAGCGTTGGTACAGGCGGGCTCTACGAGCAGTACTTC.

V is TRBV7-9 and J is TRBJ1-4; 8 positions agree with TRBD1. This CDR3 spans 15 amino acids. With V trimmed by 5 bases and J by 7 bases, 9 bases remained unmatched. The germline V gene has CDR1 SEHNR and CDR2 FQNEAQ (reference sequence). CDR3 loop: CASSGGQALLEKLFF. CDR3 nucleotides: TGTGCCAGCAGCGGGGGACAGGCTCTCCTTGAAAAACTGTTTTTT.

The chain joins TRBV2 to TRBJ2-7, with a possible D match to TRBD2 (5 bases). Germline V CDR1 and CDR2: SNHLY, FYNNEI. The V end lost 6 bases, the J end lost 4 bases, and 10 bases lay between the germline ends. The CDR3 consists of 12 residues. This chain's CDR3 is CASRNGVYEQYF. In DNA, the CDR3 is TGTGCCAGCAGAAACGGGGTGTACGAGCAGTACTTC.

The rearrangement uses TRBV5-1 and TRBJ2-7, with a weak D call TRBD1 (6 bases). The CDR3 runs 14 residues. V was trimmed by 4 bases and J by 2 bases, leaving 13 bases between them. Germline-derived CDR1 and CDR2 are SGHRS and YFSETQ. CDR3 coding DNA: TGCGCCAGCAGCCCGTATCAGGGGCCCTACGAGCAGTACTTC. Its protein product is CASSPYQGPYEQYF.

The chain carries TRBV28 and TRBJ2-7, with D perhaps TRBD1 or TRBD2 (5 bases each). The length of the CDR3 is 16 residues. Trimming pared 0 bases from V and 6 bases from J, leaving 18 bases between. Per the germline V gene, CDR1 is MDHEN and CDR2 is SYDVKM. The CDR3 protein is CASSLWSEGTSTEQYF. DNA of the CDR3: TGTGCCAGCAGTTTATGGTCTGAAGGGACCTCGACCGAGCAGTACTTC. Complete variable domain (other parts from reference TRBV28 and TRBJ2-7): DVKVTQSSRYLVKRTGEKVFLECVQDMDHENMFWYRQDPGLGLRLIYFSYDVKMKEKGDIPEGYSVSREKKERFSLILESASTNQTSMYLCASSLWSEGTSTEQYFGPGTRLTVT.

The rearrangement links TRBV28 to TRBJ1-5, with D perhaps TRBD1 (5 bases). Trimming shortened V by 7 bases and J by 0 bases, and 13 bases separated the two germline ends. Germline CDR1 is MDHEN and CDR2 is SYDVKM. The length of the CDR3 is 15 residues. CDR3: CASNRGPTSNQPQHF. The CDR3 region has the DNA TGTGCCAGCAATAGGGGACCGACTAGCAATCAGCCCCAGCATTTT.

The chain carries TRBV27 and TRBJ2-1, with TRBD2 matching over 10 bases. This CDR3 region has 17 residues. CDR1 MNHEY and CDR2 SMNVEV come from the germline V gene (reference sequence). Trimming took 6 bases from V and 4 from J; bases not matched to a gene: 12. This CDR3 reads CASRPLAGSALYNEQFF. CDR3 coding DNA: TGTGCCAGCAGACCACTAGCGGGGTCGGCCCTTTACAATGAGCAGTTCTTC.

The chain employs TRBV23-1 and TRBJ1-4; D might be TRBD1 (5 bases). TRBV23-1 is annotated as an ORF whose role is uncertain. The V end was cut by 4 bases, the J end by 7 bases, with 31 bases between. The CDR3 extends over 20 amino acids. The CDR3 region is CASSRPAGSHSCCLCEKLFF. In DNA, the CDR3 is TGCGCCAGCAGTCGCCCGGCAGGGTCCCACTCCTGCTGTTTATGTGAAAAACTGTTTTTT.

V is TRBV4-2 and J is TRBJ2-2; tentatively, D is TRBD1 (6 bases). The germline V gene has CDR1 LGHNA and CDR2 YNFKEQ. V was shortened by 2 bases and J by 0 bases, with 10 bases between the two germline ends. CDR3 length: 16 amino acids. This chain's CDR3 is CASSQWQGPNTGELFF. The CDR3 nucleotides read TGTGCCAGCAGCCAATGGCAGGGGCCGAACACCGGGGAGCTGTTTTTT.

This clone came up once. V is TRBV28 and J is TRBJ2-5; D may match TRBD1 or TRBD2 (6 bases each). The CDR3 has 13 residues. The V gene lost 3 bases and the J gene lost 11 bases, with 16 bases spanning the gap. Germline V gene lookup returns CDR1 MDHEN and CDR2 SYDVKM. This CDR3 reads CASSFDLRGEQYF. The CDR3 nucleotides are TGTGCCAGCAGTTTCGACCTAAGGGGGGAGCAGTACTTC.

The chain is built from TRBV7-9 and TRBJ2-1, with D uncertain. The CDR3 covers 16 residues. The V end lost 1 base, the J end lost 7 bases, and 17 bases lay between the germline ends. The germline gives CDR1 SEHNR, CDR2 FQNEAQ (reference sequence). CDR3 in DNA: TGTGCCAGCAGCTTAGAGCCCAGAGGTTGGCCGAATGAGCAGTTCTTC. Its protein product is CASSLEPRGWPNEQFF.

The chain recombines TRBV27 with TRBJ2-2; weak D call: TRBD2 (5 bases). Germline CDR1 and CDR2: MNHEY and SMNVEV (reference sequence). V was cut by 6 bases and J by 3 bases, with 11 bases left in between. The CDR3 is 14 amino acids. The CDR3 region is CASSKAAYTGELFF. In DNA form, the CDR3 reads TGTGCCAGCAGCAAAGCGGCATACACCGGGGAGCTGTTTTTT.

This clone was observed a few times. This sequence joins TRBV9 and TRBJ1-1, with D uncertain. V was cut by 0 bases and J by 0 bases, with 9 bases left in between. From germline, CDR1 is SGDLS and CDR2 YYNGEE. This CDR3 region has 15 residues. The CDR3 nucleotides read TGTGCCAGCAGCGTAGCCCCAGATTTGAACACTGAAGCTTTCTTT. As protein: CASSVAPDLNTEAFF.

This clone was detected only once. V and J are TRBV28 and TRBJ2-5; D remains unclear. The closer fit of TRBJ2-7 to the DNA end suggests the J call may be wrong. This CDR3 is 14 amino acids long. Germline V lookup: CDR1 MDHEN, CDR2 SYDVKM. CDR3 region: CASKSPGFSYEQYF. The CDR3 DNA is TGTGCCAGCAAATCCCCCGGTTTCTCCTACGAGCAGTACTTC.

This chain connects TRBV2 to TRBJ2-7, with TRBD2 matching over 8 bases. Unmatched junction bases numbered 6, after V lost 7 bases and J lost 7 bases. CDR1 is SNHLY, CDR2 FYNNEI, per germline. The CDR3 is 12 residues long. CDR3 amino acids: CASKRERVEQYF. DNA for the CDR3: TGTGCCAGCAAGCGGGAGCGGGTGGAGCAGTACTTC.

This sequence joins TRBV20-1 and TRBJ2-1, with TRBD2 as a possible D gene (6 bases). Germline V gene data show CDR1 as DFQATT and CDR2 as SNEGSKA (reference sequence). V was clipped by 4 bases and J by 10 bases, with 11 bases between them. The CDR3 totals 11 residues. The CDR3 loop is CSATRTIEQFF. The CDR3 nucleotides read TGCAGTGCTACCCGGACTATCGAGCAGTTCTTC.

The genes are TRBV28 and TRBJ2-1; D might be TRBD1 (6 bases). The CDR3 consists of 17 residues. In germline, CDR1 is MDHEN, CDR2 SYDVKM. Trimming took off 6 bases at V and 0 bases at J, with 18 bases between the two ends. The CDR3 DNA is TGTGCCAGCAGCGCACCCGGACAGCTGAGCTCCTACAATGAGCAGTTCTTC. Translated, it gives CASSAPGQLSSYNEQFF.

The chain uses TRBV6-4 and TRBJ1-2; possible D gene TRBD1, 5 bases. Germline CDR1 reads MRHNA; CDR2 reads SNTAGT. Trimming took off 2 bases at V and 2 bases at J, with 12 bases between the two ends. This CDR3 has 15 amino acids. As DNA, the CDR3 is TGTGCCAGCAGTGACGAGACAGTCCGGAACTATGGCTACACCTTC. It codes for CASSDETVRNYGYTF.

The CDR3 region is CASSEANRVSYEQYF. CDR3 DNA sequence: TGTGCCAGCAGTGAAGCTAACAGGGTTTCCTACGAGCAGTACTTC. The chain recombines TRBV2 with TRBJ2-7; tentatively, D is TRBD1 (6 bases). Looked up from germline, CDR1 is SNHLY and CDR2 is FYNNEI. The CDR3 length is 15 residues. V was trimmed by 0 bases and J by 1 base, leaving 10 bases between them.

The chain uses TRBV2 and TRBJ2-5; tentatively, D is TRBD1 (5 bases). TRBJ2-7 matches the DNA end more closely, so the J call is doubtful. The germline V gene has CDR1 SNHLY and CDR2 FYNNEI. There are 16 residues in the CDR3. The CDR3 DNA reads as TGTGCCAGCAGTGAATCTAGAGGACACTGGGCCGTCGAGCAGTACTTC. Its translation is CASSESRGHWAVEQYF.

Only one count was recorded for this clone. The chain is built from TRBV27 and TRBJ2-2, with TRBD2 matching 7 bases. The germline gives CDR1 MNHEY, CDR2 SMNVEV (reference sequence). Unmatched junction bases numbered 6, after V lost 3 bases and J lost 5 bases. The CDR3 extends over 15 amino acids. CDR3 nucleotide sequence: TGTGCCAGCAGTTTGGGGGGAGGGAGTACCGGGGAGCTGTTTTTT. Amino acid sequence: CASSLGGGSTGELFF.

This clone has only one observation. The V call is TRBV7-8, the J call TRBJ2-7; tentative D call: TRBD2 (6 bases). The CDR3 is 16 amino acids. Trimming shortened V by 4 bases and J by 6 bases, and 22 bases separated the two germline ends. Per the germline V gene, CDR1 is SGHVS and CDR2 is FQNEAQ. The CDR3 DNA follows: TGTGCCAGCAGCTCGCCGGGGAAGGGAGGACAAGGCGAGCAGTACTTC. It specifies CASSSPGKGGQGEQYF. The whole variable domain, remainder taken from reference TRBV7-8 and TRBJ2-7, is GAGVSQSPRYKVAKRGQDVALRCDPISGHVSLFWYQQALGQGPEFLTYFQNEAQLDKSGLPSDRFFAERPEGSVSTLKIQRTQQEDSAVYLCASSSPGKGGQGEQYFGPGTRLTVT.

This sequence joins TRBV4-1 and TRBJ1-4, with D uncertain. CDR3 length equals 14 residues. The V end was cut by 2 bases, the J end by 1 base, with 5 bases between. Looked up from germline, CDR1 is MGHRA and CDR2 is YSYEKL. CDR3 sequence: CASSQLGTNEKLFF. In DNA form, the CDR3 reads TGCGCCAGCAGCCAACTCGGAACTAATGAAAAACTGTTTTTT.